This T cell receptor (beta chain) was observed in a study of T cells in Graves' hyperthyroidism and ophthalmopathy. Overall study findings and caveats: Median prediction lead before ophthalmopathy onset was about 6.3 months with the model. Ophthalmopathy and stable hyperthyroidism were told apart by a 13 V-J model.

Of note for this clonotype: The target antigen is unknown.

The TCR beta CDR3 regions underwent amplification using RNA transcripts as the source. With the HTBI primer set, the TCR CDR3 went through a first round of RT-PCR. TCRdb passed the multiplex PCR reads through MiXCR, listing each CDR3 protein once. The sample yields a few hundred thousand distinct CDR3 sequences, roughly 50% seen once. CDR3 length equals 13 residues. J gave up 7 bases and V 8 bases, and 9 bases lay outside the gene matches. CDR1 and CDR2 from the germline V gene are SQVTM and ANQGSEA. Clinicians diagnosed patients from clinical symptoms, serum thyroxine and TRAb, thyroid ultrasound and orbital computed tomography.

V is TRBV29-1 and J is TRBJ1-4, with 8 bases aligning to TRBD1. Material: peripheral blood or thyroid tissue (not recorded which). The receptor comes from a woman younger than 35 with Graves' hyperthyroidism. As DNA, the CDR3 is TGCAGCCTTCAGGGGGCTCGCGGTGAAAAACTGTTTTTT. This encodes CSLQGARGEKLFF. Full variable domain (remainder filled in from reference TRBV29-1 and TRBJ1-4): SAVISQKPSRDICQRGTSLTIQCQVDSQVTMMFWYRQQPGQSLTLIATANQGSEATYESGFVIDKFPISRPNLTFSTLTVSNMSPEDSSIYLCSLQGARGEKLFFGSGTQLSVL.